Shown below are 8 T cell receptor beta chains from a single sample sequenced in a study of technical replicates of blood from several donors (dated by TCRdb to the late 2010s). Library method: the immunoSEQ multiplex PCR assay. TCRdb mirrors the immuneACCESS table, restricted to in-frame sequences. Some clones are absent from its copies; in checked studies, under half trace to an unresolved V gene, and the reason for the others is unknown. Present in this sample are roughly 67,000 clones, roughly 98% of which were seen just once. Around 0.16% of the sample comes from the top ten. The sequenced material came from T cells isolated from PBMCs. Receptors were obtained from a human donor in good health.

The chain employs TRBV7-9 and TRBJ1-1; D unclear. The germline V and J ends were trimmed by 5 bases and 5 bases, with 12 bases remaining between them. CDR3 size: 13 residues. Per the germline V gene, CDR1 is SEHNR and CDR2 is FQNEAQ (reference sequence). CDR3 protein: CASSPGRVTEAFF. The CDR3 region has the DNA TGTGCCAGCAGCCCCGGCCGGGTGACTGAAGCTTTCTTT.

V and J are TRBV14 and TRBJ1-4; 7 bases align to TRBD1. After removal of 1 base from V and 7 bases from J, the junction contained 6 bases not matched to a gene. Germline lookup yields CDR1 SGHDN and CDR2 FVKESK. This CDR3 region has 15 residues. CDR3 protein: CASSQAGRGVEKLFF. DNA for the CDR3: TGTGCCAGCAGCCAAGCCGGCAGGGGGGTTGAAAAACTGTTTTTT.

Comments on this clone: Different DNA sequences within this sample yield the same CDR3. The chain carries TRBV6-1 and TRBJ2-1; a weak D match, TRBD2 (5 bases). Trimming stripped 1 base from V and 4 bases from J, with 11 bases between. The CDR3 totals 15 residues. Germline lookup yields CDR1 MNHNS and CDR2 SASEGT. As DNA, the CDR3 is TGTGCCAGCAGTGAAGGAGGCGGGCGTTACAATGAGCAGTTCTTC. As protein: CASSEGGGRYNEQFF.

The chain has TRBV5-4 and TRBJ2-7; possible D gene TRBD1, 5 bases. The CDR3 runs 15 residues. V lost 0 bases and J 1 base, leaving 11 bases between the germline ends. CDR1 SGHNT and CDR2 YYREEE come from the germline V gene (reference sequence). The CDR3 spells CASSLVRASSYEQYF. Here the CDR3 DNA reads TGTGCCAGCAGCTTGGTCAGGGCCTCATCCTACGAGCAGTACTTC.

V usage is TRBV19 and J usage is TRBJ2-7, with 10 bases matching TRBD2. The CDR3 contains 17 residues. With V trimmed by 4 bases and J by 2 bases, 11 bases remained unmatched. Germline CDR1 and CDR2: LNHDA and SQIVND (reference sequence). CDR3 amino acids: CASSTIYSGGFAYEQYF. The CDR3 coding sequence is TGTGCCAGTAGTACTATTTATAGCGGGGGGTTCGCCTACGAGCAGTACTTC.

The rearrangement uses TRBV5-4 and TRBJ2-7; D possibly corresponds to TRBD2 (6 bases). V was clipped by 3 bases and J by 4 bases, with 14 bases between them. The CDR3 loop spans 14 amino acids. CDR1 and CDR2 from the germline V gene are SGHNT and YYREEE (reference sequence). This CDR3 reads CASSSGGGLYEQYF. In DNA form, the CDR3 reads TGTGCCAGCAGCTCTGGTGGGGGGTTGTACGAGCAGTACTTC. Full variable domain (rest looked up from reference TRBV5-4 and TRBJ2-7): ETGVTQSPTHLIKTRGQQVTLRCSSQSGHNTVSWYQQALGQGPQFIFQYYREEENGRGNFPPRFSGLQFPNYSSELNVNALELDDSALYLCASSSGGGLYEQYFGPGTRLTVT.

The chain links TRBV5-1 to TRBJ1-5, with TRBD1 as a possible D gene (5 bases). Germline values: CDR1 SGHRS, CDR2 YFSETQ. The CDR3 length is 15 residues. V lost 4 bases, J lost 3 bases, and 14 bases lay in between. The CDR3 protein is CASSPDRGDNQPQHF. The CDR3 nucleotides are TGCGCCAGCAGCCCGGATCGGGGGGACAATCAGCCCCAGCATTTT.

The V and J genes are TRBV18 and TRBJ2-3; D perhaps matches TRBD1 (6 bases). The CDR3 length is 16 residues. Germline V CDR1 and CDR2: KGHSH, LQKENI. The V and J ends lost 4 bases and 1 base respectively, with 15 bases between them. The CDR3 is CASSLGDILGTDTQYF. CDR3 sequence (DNA): TGTGCCAGCTCACTAGGGGACATCCTAGGCACAGATACGCAGTATTTT.